This section outlines one T cell receptor (beta chain) sequence together with its context. This sample stems from a study of blood T cell repertoires in COVID-19. Clones were read by immunoSEQ multiplex PCR, and TCRdb kept only the in-frame ones, dropping some. The data contain 150,000 or so clones, over 80% of them singletons. The CDR3 is 16 amino acids. The V gene end was trimmed by 5 bases and the J gene end by 1 base; junction bases not matched to a gene: 3. The germline V gene encodes CDR1 LGHNA and CDR2 YSLEER. The TCR comes from a man aged 30 to 39 with COVID-19, enrolled during active disease. Sequenced: peripheral blood. V is TRBV4-3 and J is TRBJ2-4; TRBD2 matches 12 bases. This chain's CDR3 is CASSGLAGSAKNIQYF. In nucleotides, the CDR3 is TGCGCCAGCAGCGGACTAGCGGGATCTGCCAAAAACATTCAGTACTTC.